A single sample gave rise to the 11 T cell receptor beta chains below, sequenced in a study of T cells in Graves' hyperthyroidism and ophthalmopathy. The CDR3 regions of TCR beta were amplified from RNA transcripts. HTBI primers were the set used in a first-round RT-PCR of the TCR CDR3. TCRdb re-called the multiplex PCR reads through MiXCR, storing one row per CDR3 protein. The repertoire consists of under 750,000 distinct CDR3 sequences, with approximately 19% occurring once and the leading ten covering about a sixth. The sample taken for sequencing was blood. These receptors came from a woman in her fifties or sixties with Graves' hyperthyroidism that later progressed to Graves' ophthalmopathy.

The sample holds many counts of this clonotype. This rearrangement joins TRBV6-5 to TRBJ1-5; no clear D gene. Trimming took 4 bases from V and 7 from J, leaving 20 bases between them. CDR3 length: 16 residues. The germline V gene encodes CDR1 MNHEY and CDR2 SVGAGI. Written as DNA, the CDR3 is TGTGCCAGCAGTTCCCGCAGGTCCCTCAACAACCAGCCCCAGCATTTT. Translated, it gives CASSSRRSLNNQPQHF.

The chain carries TRBV2 and TRBJ2-7; D is uncertain. This CDR3 spans 14 amino acids. Trimming stripped 6 bases from V and 5 bases from J, with 17 bases between. Looked up from germline, CDR1 is SNHLY and CDR2 is FYNNEI. For the CDR3, the DNA is TGTGCCAGCAGCCCCAACTGGGTAAGGGACGAGCAGTACTTC. The encoded protein is CASSPNWVRDEQYF.

For this clonotype: A much larger clonotype is one base distant, so this may be a read error. The chain employs TRBV30 and TRBJ1-4; TRBD1 aligns across 7 bases. The V gene's germline CDR1 is GTSNPN and CDR2 SVGIG (reference sequence). The CDR3 is 15 amino acids. DNA for the CDR3: TGTGCCCGGAGTTACACAGGGGAAATAGGGGAAAAACTGTTTTTT. It yields the protein CARSYTGEIGEKLFF.

This clonotype occurred many times. The V gene is TRBV5-6, the J gene TRBJ1-1, with 7 nucleotides matching TRBD1. The CDR3 is 13 residues long. Per the germline V gene, CDR1 is SGHDT and CDR2 is YYEEEE. With V trimmed by 2 bases and J by 8 bases, 6 bases remained unmatched. The CDR3 loop is CASSFSGGREAFF. In DNA, the CDR3 is TGTGCCAGCAGCTTCTCAGGGGGAAGGGAAGCTTTCTTT. The whole variable domain, remainder taken from reference TRBV5-6 and TRBJ1-1, is DAGVTQSPTHLIKTRGQQVTLRCSPKSGHDTVSWYQQALGQGPQFIFQYYEEEERQRGNFPDRFSGHQFPNYSSELNVNALLLGDSALYLCASSFSGGREAFFGQGTRLTVV.

This clonotype was seen ten or more times. V is TRBV11-2 and J is TRBJ2-1; TRBD2 matches at 8 bases. J was trimmed by 4 bases and V by 5 bases; bases with no gene match: 7. The CDR3 has 15 residues. Germline CDR1 reads SGHAT; CDR2 reads FQNNGV. The CDR3 DNA follows: TGTGCCAGCAGCCGGGCGGGGGGAACTTACAATGAGCAGTTCTTC. As protein: CASSRAGGTYNEQFF. The full variable domain, with the rest looked up from reference TRBV11-2 and TRBJ2-1, is EAGVAQSPRYKIIEKRQSVAFWCNPISGHATLYWYQQILGQGPKLLIQFQNNGVVDDSQLPKDRFSAERLKGVDSTLKIQPAKLEDSAVYLCASSRAGGTYNEQFFGPGTRLTVL.

The V gene is TRBV3-1, the J gene TRBJ1-6; D call uncertain. Germline-derived CDR1 and CDR2 are LGHDT and YNNKEL (reference sequence). The CDR3 has 13 residues. V shed 6 bases and J shed 10 bases, with 13 bases lying between them. The CDR3 is CASSLSRVSPLHF. The CDR3 nucleotides read TGTGCCAGCAGTTTATCCCGAGTCTCACCCCTCCACTTT.

This rearrangement joins TRBV10-3 to TRBJ1-2, with D possibly matching TRBD1 (5 bases). V lost 6 bases and J 8 bases, leaving 16 bases between the germline ends. The CDR3 length is 13 residues. Germline loops: CDR1 ENHRY, CDR2 SYGVKD. The CDR3 DNA reads as TGTGCCATCAGCCCCCCGGGACGCTCGGGCTACACCTTC. This sequence encodes CAISPPGRSGYTF.

The table lists this clonotype with many counts. This sequence joins TRBV11-2 and TRBJ2-1; TRBD2 aligns across 11 bases. This CDR3 comprises 16 residues. Germline CDR1 reads SGHAT; CDR2 reads FQNNGV. Germline trimming cut 3 bases from V and 7 bases from J; bases unmatched to any gene: 8. Here the CDR3 DNA reads TGTGCCAGCAGCTTGGTAGCGGGGGGGGTGTTTAATGAGCAGTTCTTC. Its protein is CASSLVAGGVFNEQFF.

This clonotype appeared many times. The chain links TRBV11-2 to TRBJ2-5; TRBD1 matches 10 bases. The CDR3 sequence is 16 residues long. Germline CDR1 and CDR2: SGHAT and FQNNGV. V shed 5 bases and J 4 bases; nucleotides not matched to a gene: 10. Written as DNA, the CDR3 is TGTGCCAGCAGCCGTACGGACAGGGGGTCGGGAGAGACCCAGTACTTC. It codes for CASSRTDRGSGETQYF. The entire variable domain, with the rest obtained from reference TRBV11-2 and TRBJ2-5, is as follows: EAGVAQSPRYKIIEKRQSVAFWCNPISGHATLYWYQQILGQGPKLLIQFQNNGVVDDSQLPKDRFSAERLKGVDSTLKIQPAKLEDSAVYLCASSRTDRGSGETQYFGPGTRLLVL.

This clonotype came up many times. The V gene is TRBV12-3 or TRBV12-4, the J gene TRBJ2-1; D is undetermined. The ends were cut back, 6 bases at V and 5 bases at J, with 14 bases in the middle. The CDR3 loop spans 14 amino acids. The CDR3, as DNA: TGTGCCAGCAGCCCATCAAGAGCCAACAATGAGCAGTTCTTC. This sequence encodes CASSPSRANNEQFF.

This clonotype has at least ten counts. At one of its ends the junction is not consistent with the germline gene, which may arise from a read error. The chain is built from TRBV5-1 and TRBJ2-1; 8 nucleotides align to TRBD2. Per germline, CDR1 SGHRS and CDR2 YFSETQ. CDR3 size: 13 residues. CDR3 sequence reads: CASSGGTYNEQFF. For the CDR3, the DNA is TGTGCCAGCAGCGGGGGCACCTACAATGAGCAGTTCTTC. Filled out from reference TRBV5-1 and TRBJ2-1, the complete variable domain reads KAGVTQTPRYLIKTRGQQVTLSCSPISGHRSVSWYQQTPGQGLQFLFEYFSETQRNKGNFPGRFSGRQFSNSRSEMNVSTLELGDSALYLCASSGGTYNEQFFGPGTRLTVL.